Each of the 32 T cell receptor beta chains below was sequenced from the same sample in a study of blood T cells in healthy people across ages. Using a J-beta primer mix together with a sample-barcoded 5' primer, a second PCR was run for roughly 6 to 12 cycles. TCRdb used MiXCR to reprocess the 5' RACE reads, holding one entry per CDR3 protein. The sample has about a million distinct CDR3 sequences; roughly two fifths are singletons. Sequenced: blood. These receptors came from a man aged 18 to 29 in good health.

This chain links TRBV7-9 with TRBJ2-4; D is unresolved. CDR1 is SEHNR and CDR2 is FQNEAQ in the germline V gene (reference sequence). The CDR3 is made up of 16 amino acids. With 5 bases removed from V and 4 bases from J, the gap between germline ends came to 18 bases. The CDR3 spells CASSLGHGSAKNIQYF. The CDR3 bases are TGTGCCAGCAGCCTAGGCCACGGATCAGCTAAAAACATTCAGTACTTC.

This chain links TRBV15 with TRBJ1-2, with D possibly matching TRBD1 (6 bases). V was shortened by 0 bases and J by 8 bases, with 16 bases between the two germline ends. CDR3 length: 15 residues. Germline V gives CDR1 LNHNV, CDR2 YYDKDF (reference sequence). The CDR3 DNA follows: TGTGCCACCAGCAGAGATATGGGCAGGGGAGCAGGCTACACCTTC. The encoded protein is CATSRDMGRGAGYTF.

On this clonotype itself: A much larger clonotype is one base distant, so this may be a read error. The chain combines TRBV12-3 or TRBV12-4 with TRBJ2-5, with TRBD2 matching 11 bases. Trimming took 6 bases from V and 11 from J; bases not matched to a gene: 8. CDR3 length: 13 residues. The CDR3 sequence: CASSPGLAAEQYF. The CDR3 region has the DNA TGTGCCAGCAGCCCGGGACTAGCGGCGGAGCAGTACTTC.

The chain combines TRBV20-1 with TRBJ2-1; D ambiguous. The germline V gene has CDR1 DFQATT and CDR2 SNEGSKA (reference sequence). CDR3 size: 12 residues. The V end was cut by 6 bases, the J end by 9 bases, with 15 bases between. CDR3 coding DNA: TGCAGTGCAGACGTAGGCGGTGGTGAGCAGTTCTTC. Translation gives CSADVGGGEQFF.

The genes are TRBV25-1 and TRBJ2-3; no definite D call. The CDR3 length is 14 residues. Germline-derived CDR1 and CDR2 are MGHDK and SYGVNS. The ends were cut back, 4 bases at V and 1 base at J, with 9 bases in the middle. The CDR3 region is CASSGWAGTDTQYF. CDR3 DNA sequence: TGTGCCAGCAGTGGGTGGGCAGGCACAGATACGCAGTATTTT.

Ten or more counts support this clonotype. The chain uses TRBV12-3 or TRBV12-4 and TRBJ2-1; tentatively, D is TRBD2 (6 bases). Trimming left V 4 bases short and J 3 bases short, with 16 bases between. The CDR3 spans 16 residues. In DNA form, the CDR3 reads TGTGCCAGCAGTTACTCGGCGGCGGGGTTCTACAATGAGCAGTTCTTC. This gives the protein CASSYSAAGFYNEQFF.

The table lists this clonotype with many counts. The chain's CDR3 is CATSDFEKETQYF. The CDR3 bases are TGTGCCACCAGTGATTTCGAGAAAGAGACCCAGTACTTC. The chain couples TRBV24-1 to TRBJ2-5; D is undetermined. This CDR3 has 13 residues. The V end was cut by 1 base, the J end by 3 bases, with 5 bases between. CDR1 is KGHDR, CDR2 SFDVKD, per germline.

This chain links TRBV20-1 with TRBJ1-1; 8 positions match TRBD1. Germline trimming cut 6 bases from V and 2 bases from J; bases unmatched to any gene: 5. This CDR3 has 13 amino acids. Germline V gives CDR1 DFQATT, CDR2 SNEGSKA (reference sequence). The CDR3 reads CSAQDRGNTEAFF. DNA of the CDR3: TGCAGTGCCCAAGACAGGGGCAACACTGAAGCTTTCTTT.

This clonotype was seen repeatedly, ten times or more. The gene calls are TRBV10-3 and TRBJ2-5, with D maybe TRBD2 (6 bases). This CDR3 has 11 residues. The V end was cut by 8 bases, the J end by 3 bases, with 7 bases between. In germline, CDR1 is ENHRY, CDR2 SYGVKD. The CDR3 nucleotides read TGTGCCATCGGACTAAAAGAGACCCAGTACTTC. This codes for CAIGLKETQYF.

The CDR3 sequence is CASSLDYGRGNEQFF. The CDR3 DNA reads TGTGCCAGCAGCTTAGATTACGGCAGGGGTAATGAGCAGTTCTTC. The chain couples TRBV11-2 to TRBJ2-1; tentative D call: TRBD1 (6 bases). Trimming took off 0 bases at V and 7 bases at J, with 13 bases between the two ends. The CDR3 spans 15 residues. Germline CDR1 SGHAT, CDR2 FQNNGV.

This clonotype was counted a few times. The chain carries TRBV2 and TRBJ2-3; 10 bases map to TRBD1. Germline CDR1 reads SNHLY; CDR2 reads FYNNEI. The CDR3 runs 14 residues. V trimming: 10 bases; J trimming: 2 bases; junction bases outside the gene matches: 6. CDR3 protein: CAIVGTGDTDTQYF. The CDR3 DNA sequence: TGTGCCATCGTAGGGACAGGGGACACAGATACGCAGTATTTT.

The chain employs TRBV6-6 and TRBJ2-2; D may be TRBD1 or TRBD2 (6 bases each). V lost 7 bases and J lost 4, with 13 bases in between. Germline CDR1 MNHNY, CDR2 SVGAGI (reference sequence). This CDR3 spans 14 amino acids. This CDR3 reads CASTQRGATGELFF. The CDR3 DNA sequence: TGTGCCAGCACTCAGAGGGGGGCCACCGGGGAGCTGTTTTTT.

The chain links TRBV20-1 to TRBJ1-1; D perhaps matches TRBD1 (5 bases). The CDR3 covers 13 residues. V lost 7 bases and J lost 5, with 17 bases in between. From germline, CDR1 is DFQATT and CDR2 SNEGSKA (reference sequence). CDR3 DNA sequence: TGCAGTGGGATGACAGACATGGTTACTGAAGCTTTCTTT. As protein: CSGMTDMVTEAFF.

The V call is TRBV20-1, the J call TRBJ2-5, with 8 bases identical to TRBD2. The junction had 16 bases not matched to a gene; V was cut back by 2 bases and J by 11 bases. Germline lookup yields CDR1 DFQATT and CDR2 SNEGSKA (reference sequence). The CDR3 has 15 amino acids. The CDR3 DNA sequence: TGCAGTGCTAGATCAGTGGAACTAGCGGACAATGAGCAGTACTTC. Translated, it gives CSARSVELADNEQYF.

In nucleotides, the CDR3 is TGCGCCAGCAGCCAAGGGAGGTCCGGGGCAGGGAACACTGAAGCTTTCTTT. It yields the protein CASSQGRSGAGNTEAFF. V and J are TRBV4-3 and TRBJ1-1, with D maybe TRBD1 (5 bases). Germline V lookup: CDR1 LGHNA, CDR2 YSLEER. The ends were cut back, 1 base at V and 1 base at J, with 16 bases in the middle. The CDR3 runs to 17 residues.

The chain carries TRBV25-1 and TRBJ1-5; D unresolved. The CDR3 is 13 residues long. With 3 bases removed from V and 7 bases from J, the gap between germline ends came to 10 bases. CDR1 is MGHDK, CDR2 SYGVNS, per germline. The CDR3 sequence is CASSDAGWQPQHF. The DNA of the CDR3 is TGTGCCAGCAGTGACGCGGGTTGGCAGCCCCAGCATTTT. Full variable domain (rest looked up from reference TRBV25-1 and TRBJ1-5): EADIYQTPRYLVIGTGKKITLECSQTMGHDKMYWYQQDPGMELHLIHYSYGVNSTEKGDLSSESTVSRIRTEHFPLTLESARPSHTSQYLCASSDAGWQPQHFGDGTRLSIL.

This clonotype occurred many times. V and J are TRBV7-2 and TRBJ2-3; no clear D gene. Deletions cut 1 base from V and 6 bases from J, with 8 bases between. The germline gives CDR1 SGHTA, CDR2 FQGNSA. This CDR3 is 13 amino acids long. CDR3 region: CASSLGYQDTQYF. In nucleotides, the CDR3 is TGTGCCAGCAGCTTAGGCTATCAGGATACGCAGTATTTT.

The V gene is TRBV6-2 or TRBV6-3, the J gene TRBJ2-1; D not resolved. V shed 4 bases and J shed 10 bases, with 11 bases lying between them. Per germline, CDR1 MNHEY and CDR2 SVGEGT. The CDR3 runs to 12 residues. This CDR3 reads CASSSEIWEQFF. The CDR3 coding sequence is TGTGCCAGCAGTTCCGAGATTTGGGAGCAGTTCTTC.

In its sample, this clonotype was seen a few times. The V and J genes are TRBV27 and TRBJ2-3; D might be TRBD2 (5 bases). Per the germline V gene, CDR1 is MNHEY and CDR2 is SMNVEV (reference sequence). This CDR3 comprises 16 residues. V lost 7 bases, J lost 2 bases, and 19 bases lay in between. The CDR3 DNA is TGTGCCAGCATCCCATACGACTACCCGATCACAGATACGCAGTATTTT. Translation: CASIPYDYPITDTQYF.

The chain uses TRBV20-1 and TRBJ1-2, with D tentatively TRBD1 (5 bases). Between the trimmed V and J ends, which lost 0 bases and 8 bases, there was a span of 22 bases. Germline CDR1 and CDR2: DFQATT and SNEGSKA (reference sequence). This CDR3 is 16 amino acids long. The CDR3 here is CSARDPAGTSWMGYTF. The CDR3 DNA sequence: TGCAGTGCTAGAGATCCGGCAGGGACCTCCTGGATGGGCTACACCTTC.

The table lists this clonotype with a few counts. This chain uses TRBV3-1 with TRBJ2-4, with D perhaps TRBD1 (6 bases). The germline V gene has CDR1 LGHDT and CDR2 YNNKEL (reference sequence). V was cut by 4 bases and J by 10 bases, with 14 bases left in between. CDR3 length equals 13 residues. The DNA for the CDR3 is TGTGCCAGCAGCCCCGGGACAACGGCGATTCAGTACTTC. Protein sequence: CASSPGTTAIQYF.

V gene TRBV5-1 combines with J gene TRBJ1-2; D gene uncertain. CDR3 length equals 13 residues. The germline CDR1 and CDR2 sequences are SGHRS and YFSETQ. Trimming stripped 0 bases from V and 5 bases from J, with 8 bases between. CDR3 in amino acids: CASSLVESYGYTF. For the CDR3, the DNA is TGCGCCAGCAGCTTGGTGGAGTCATATGGCTACACCTTC.

The chain carries TRBV20-1 and TRBJ1-1; TRBD1 matches at 7 bases. The CDR3 runs 16 residues. V was pared by 7 bases and J by 1 base, with 15 bases of the junction left unmatched. Germline lookup yields CDR1 DFQATT and CDR2 SNEGSKA (reference sequence). The CDR3 DNA is TGCAGTGTTACCCCGATACAGGGGAAGGGGAACACTGAAGCTTTCTTT. It yields the protein CSVTPIQGKGNTEAFF.

The CDR3 DNA follows: TGTGCCTGGATGTTGGTCGTCTCTGAAGCTTTCTTT. Translated, it gives CAWMLVVSEAFF. The chain is built from TRBV30 and TRBJ1-1; no firm D call. The V and J ends lost 4 bases and 6 bases respectively, with 12 bases between them. The CDR3 totals 12 residues. Germline CDR1 GTSNPN, CDR2 SVGIG (reference sequence).

Concerning this clonotype itself: A single base separates this from a much larger clone, so it may be a read error. The gene calls are TRBV12-3 or TRBV12-4 and TRBJ2-1, with 10 positions matching TRBD1. The CDR3 is 14 residues long. The CDR3 DNA sequence: TGTGCCATTCGGGGACAGGGGTCTTACAATAAGCAGTTCTTC. Protein sequence: CAIRGQGSYNKQFF.

Ten or more counts support this clonotype. The chain couples TRBV20-1 to TRBJ1-4, with D hard to call. The CDR3 extends over 14 amino acids. The V gene lost 3 bases and the J gene lost 6 bases, with 14 bases spanning the gap. Germline V gene lookup returns CDR1 DFQATT and CDR2 SNEGSKA (reference sequence). The CDR3 DNA sequence: TGCAGTGCTAGGCCCGGGCCGTGGGATGAAAAACTGTTTTTT. It codes for CSARPGPWDEKLFF.

The chain has TRBV12-3 or TRBV12-4 and TRBJ2-1, with TRBD1 matching over 9 bases. V lost 8 bases, J lost 6 bases, and 8 bases stayed unmatched. The CDR3 covers 14 residues. The CDR3 is CASLRDRVANEQFF. CDR3 in DNA: TGTGCCAGCCTCCGGGACAGGGTGGCCAATGAGCAGTTCTTC.

The chain recombines TRBV6-2 or TRBV6-3 with TRBJ2-7, with 8 bases fitting TRBD1. Germline V gene lookup returns CDR1 MNHEY and CDR2 SVGEGT. The CDR3 runs to 17 residues. The ends lost 4 bases at V and 7 bases at J; junction bases unmatched: 18. The CDR3 bases are TGTGCCAGCAGTTTCCCGACAGGGGAAGTCTCCTACAATGAGCAGTACTTC. This codes for CASSFPTGEVSYNEQYF.

The rearrangement links TRBV2 to TRBJ2-1; 11 bases are shared with TRBD2. Trimming cost V 4 bases and J 4 bases; bases outside gene matches: 6. The CDR3 totals 16 residues. The V gene's germline CDR1 is SNHLY and CDR2 FYNNEI. This CDR3 reads CASSGGLAGGYNEQFF. DNA for the CDR3: TGTGCCAGCAGTGGGGGTCTAGCGGGGGGTTACAATGAGCAGTTCTTC.

This chain's CDR3 is CASSPLGGNTDTQYF. The CDR3 region has the DNA TGTGCCAGCAGTCCCCTGGGGGGAAACACAGATACGCAGTATTTT. The rearrangement uses TRBV27 and TRBJ2-3; maybe TRBD2 (6 bases). The V and J ends lost 5 bases and 2 bases respectively, with 14 bases between them. Germline V gene data show CDR1 as MNHEY and CDR2 as SMNVEV (reference sequence). The CDR3 has 15 amino acids.

The chain recombines TRBV2 with TRBJ2-2; D is unresolved. This CDR3 comprises 12 residues. Per germline, CDR1 SNHLY and CDR2 FYNNEI. The V and J ends lost 7 bases and 2 bases respectively, with 5 bases between them. CDR3 sequence (DNA): TGTGCCAGCATTAGAAACACCGGGGAGCTGTTTTTT. The encoded protein is CASIRNTGELFF.

The chain recombines TRBV18 with TRBJ2-1; 8 positions agree with TRBD1. Germline-derived CDR1 and CDR2 are KGHSH and LQKENI. The CDR3 is 16 residues long. V trimming: 3 bases; J trimming: 0 bases; junction bases outside the gene matches: 4. In DNA, the CDR3 is TGTGCCAGCTCACCCACCACAGGGGGCTCCTACAATGAGCAGTTCTTC. Translating gives CASSPTTGGSYNEQFF.